One sample yielded the 23 T cell receptor beta chains listed below, sequenced in a study of blood T cells in healthy people across ages. Then a second PCR, running roughly 7 to 11 cycles, was carried out with a sample-barcoded 5' primer and a J-beta primer mix. A single record per CDR3 protein comes from TCRdb applying MiXCR to the 5' RACE reads. Of over 1,300,000 distinct CDR3 sequences listed, around 55% were seen once; the top ten hold roughly 7%. Sequencing was performed on blood. Receptors originate from a man aged 18 to 29 in good health.

This clonotype was detected once. The gene calls are TRBV7-8 and TRBJ2-7, with a tentative D call TRBD2 (6 bases). The germline gives CDR1 SGHVS, CDR2 FQNEAQ. This CDR3 region has 14 residues. The V end was cut by 3 bases, the J end by 10 bases, with 19 bases between. The CDR3 here is CASSLPRWGEIQYF. The CDR3 region has the DNA TGTGCCAGCAGCTTGCCCCGTTGGGGGGAGATCCAGTACTTC.

The chain joins TRBV5-1 to TRBJ2-7; the D is unclear. Deletions cut 0 bases from V and 2 bases from J, with 12 bases between. The CDR3 runs 15 residues. Per germline, CDR1 SGHRS and CDR2 YFSETQ. CDR3 protein: CASSLDSSRAYEQYF. The CDR3 coding sequence is TGCGCCAGCAGCTTGGACAGCTCAAGGGCCTACGAGCAGTACTTC.

The chain has TRBV20-1 and TRBJ2-7; D is unresolved. The CDR3 extends over 13 amino acids. With 3 bases removed from V and 2 bases from J, the gap between germline ends came to 11 bases. CDR1 and CDR2 from the germline V gene are DFQATT and SNEGSKA (reference sequence). For the CDR3, the DNA is TGCAGTGCTAGCCGACCACGAGCCTACGAGCAGTACTTC. This gives the protein CSASRPRAYEQYF.

The rearrangement joins TRBV20-1 to TRBJ2-4; 7 bases match TRBD2. With 8 bases clipped from V and 2 bases from J, the junction kept 9 bases outside the gene matches. The V gene's germline CDR1 is DFQATT and CDR2 SNEGSKA (reference sequence). The CDR3 runs to 14 residues. As DNA, the CDR3 is TGCAGTCCCAGGCCGGGGGGATCCAAAAACATTCAGTACTTC. It specifies CSPRPGGSKNIQYF.

V and J are TRBV9 and TRBJ2-1; D possibly matches TRBD1 or TRBD2 (5 bases each). Germline V lookup: CDR1 SGDLS, CDR2 YYNGEE. Trimming took off 0 bases at V and 9 bases at J, with 10 bases between the two ends. The CDR3 is 13 amino acids. The CDR3 sequence: CASSVGAGTEQFF. The CDR3 DNA is TGTGCCAGCAGCGTAGGAGCAGGGACTGAGCAGTTCTTC.

The chain uses TRBV7-9 and TRBJ1-2, with 7 bases matching TRBD1. V was clipped by 0 bases and J by 2 bases; unmatched bases: 6. CDR3 length: 16 amino acids. Germline CDR1 and CDR2: SEHNR and FQNEAQ (reference sequence). The CDR3 protein is CASSLAGVRGNYGYTF. The CDR3, as DNA: TGTGCCAGCAGCTTAGCGGGGGTCAGGGGGAACTATGGCTACACCTTC. The variable domain in full, with the rest retrieved from reference TRBV7-9 and TRBJ1-2, is DTGVSQNPRHKITKRGQNVTFRCDPISEHNRLYWYRQTLGQGPEFLTYFQNEAQLEKSRLLSDRFSAERPKGSFSTLEIQRTEQGDSAMYLCASSLAGVRGNYGYTFGSGTRLTVV.

V is TRBV7-9 and J is TRBJ2-7, with D possibly TRBD1 on 5 matching bases. Per germline, CDR1 SEHNR and CDR2 FQNEAQ (reference sequence). The CDR3 runs 13 residues. V lost 8 bases and J lost 5, with 16 bases in between. The CDR3 protein is CASSPDSLHEQYF. CDR3 in DNA: TGTGCCAGCTCCCCCGACAGTCTTCACGAGCAGTACTTC.

A remark on this clonotype: The junction shows a germline mismatch at one end, possibly a read error. The chain carries TRBV20-1 and TRBJ2-5, with TRBD2 as a possible D gene (6 bases). Germline lookup yields CDR1 DFQATT and CDR2 SNEGSKA (reference sequence). This CDR3 contains 14 residues. CDR3 bases: TGCAGTGCCCGGTTCGGGACTGAACAAGGGACCCAGTACTTC. This encodes CSARFGTEQGTQYF.

The rearrangement links TRBV15 to TRBJ2-3; 7 bases match TRBD1. The junction had 18 bases not matched to a gene; V was cut back by 5 bases and J by 4 bases. This CDR3 has 18 amino acids. Germline CDR1 and CDR2: LNHNV and YYDKDF (reference sequence). In nucleotides, the CDR3 is TGTGCCACCAGCGGCCTTGGGACAGACGTCCGGTGGGCAGATACGCAGTATTTT. Translating it yields CATSGLGTDVRWADTQYF.

This chain joins TRBV11-2 and TRBJ2-3; 12 positions match TRBD2. CDR3 length equals 19 residues. J gave up 4 bases and V 5 bases, and 16 bases lay outside the gene matches. Germline values: CDR1 SGHAT, CDR2 FQNNGV. Here the CDR3 reads CASSAFRASLAGGPDTQYF. The CDR3 nucleotides are TGTGCCAGCAGCGCATTTAGGGCTTCACTAGCGGGGGGACCAGATACGCAGTATTTT.

V gene TRBV5-1 combines with J gene TRBJ2-3; D could derive from TRBD1 or TRBD2 (5 bases each). Germline assignment: CDR1 SGHRS and CDR2 YFSETQ. Trimming cost V 0 bases and J 2 bases, with 10 bases left between them. The CDR3 is made up of 15 amino acids. CDR3 coding DNA: TGCGCCAGCAGCTTGGAGGGACGGCCCACAGATACGCAGTATTTT. It yields the protein CASSLEGRPTDTQYF.

V usage is TRBV28 and J usage is TRBJ2-7; 8 bases agree with TRBD1. CDR3 length equals 15 residues. With 4 bases clipped from V and 3 bases from J, the junction kept 8 bases outside the gene matches. CDR1 MDHEN and CDR2 SYDVKM come from the germline V gene. DNA for the CDR3: TGTGCCAGCAGTTCCGACAGGGGATACGTCTACGAGCAGTACTTC. Encoded protein: CASSSDRGYVYEQYF. Supplemented by reference TRBV28 and TRBJ2-7, the full variable domain reads DVKVTQSSRYLVKRTGEKVFLECVQDMDHENMFWYRQDPGLGLRLIYFSYDVKMKEKGDIPEGYSVSREKKERFSLILESASTNQTSMYLCASSSDRGYVYEQYFGPGTRLTVT.

The chain has TRBV2 and TRBJ2-5; D may be TRBD1 (5 bases). V was pared by 5 bases and J by 4 bases, with 17 bases between. The CDR3 has 15 residues. Germline V lookup: CDR1 SNHLY, CDR2 FYNNEI. The CDR3 DNA reads TGTGCCAGCAGTCGACTTCAGGGTTTTCGAGAGACCCAGTACTTC. It specifies CASSRLQGFRETQYF.

The V and J genes are TRBV12-3 or TRBV12-4 and TRBJ2-2; the D gene is possibly TRBD1 (6 bases). The CDR3 runs to 17 residues. V dropped 5 bases and J dropped 2 bases, with 18 bases sitting between them. The CDR3 sequence: CASSPLGGRGNTGELFF. The CDR3, as DNA: TGTGCCAGCAGTCCATTAGGCGGCAGGGGAAACACCGGGGAGCTGTTTTTT.

Ten or more counts support this clonotype. A much larger clonotype is one base distant, so this may be a read error. The V call is TRBV10-3, the J call TRBJ2-3, with 9 positions matching TRBD1. Trimming cost V 3 bases and J 6 bases; bases outside gene matches: 4. In germline, CDR1 is ENHRY, CDR2 SYGVKD. The CDR3 covers 14 residues. The CDR3 loop is CAISERDRADTQYF. The DNA of the CDR3 is TGTGCCATCAGTGAACGGGACAGGGCGGATACGCAGTATTTT.

This rearrangement joins TRBV2 to TRBJ2-5, with D perhaps assigned TRBD1 or TRBD2 (5 bases each). This CDR3 has 14 residues. V gave up 6 bases and J gave up 3 bases, with 14 bases separating them. The germline CDR1 and CDR2 sequences are SNHLY and FYNNEI. CDR3 region: CASSKPGPEETQYF. CDR3 in DNA: TGTGCCAGCAGCAAACCGGGACCAGAAGAGACCCAGTACTTC.

This sequence joins TRBV25-1 and TRBJ2-3; 11 nucleotides line up with TRBD2. Germline V gives CDR1 MGHDK, CDR2 SYGVNS. Germline trimming cut 7 bases from V and 3 bases from J; bases unmatched to any gene: 12. The CDR3 is made up of 17 amino acids. In DNA, the CDR3 is TGTGCCAGCACTGGGACTAGCGGTGCGGGTAGAACAGATACGCAGTATTTT. Protein sequence: CASTGTSGAGRTDTQYF.

The chain has TRBV20-1 and TRBJ2-1; D is ambiguous. Per the germline V gene, CDR1 is DFQATT and CDR2 is SNEGSKA (reference sequence). With 5 bases removed from V and 5 bases from J, the gap between germline ends came to 7 bases. The CDR3 runs to 11 residues. CDR3 protein: CSASSHNEQFF. Written as DNA, the CDR3 is TGCAGTGCTTCGTCCCACAATGAGCAGTTCTTC.

The rearrangement links TRBV19 to TRBJ1-1; D perhaps matches TRBD1 (6 bases). The CDR3 is 15 amino acids. The germline V and J ends were trimmed by 0 bases and 5 bases, with 13 bases remaining between them. The germline gives CDR1 LNHDA, CDR2 SQIVND (reference sequence). In nucleotides, the CDR3 is TGTGCCAGTAGTATAGATATAACAGGGATGACTGAAGCTTTCTTT. It is translated as CASSIDITGMTEAFF. Full variable domain (rest looked up from reference TRBV19 and TRBJ1-1): DGGITQSPKYLFRKEGQNVTLSCEQNLNHDAMYWYRQDPGQGLRLIYYSQIVNDFQKGDIAEGYSVSREKKESFPLTVTSAQKNPTAFYLCASSIDITGMTEAFFGQGTRLTVV.

V usage is TRBV5-1 and J usage is TRBJ2-1; 7 bases map to TRBD1. The V gene's germline CDR1 is SGHRS and CDR2 YFSETQ. This CDR3 is built from 14 residues. Trimming cost V 2 bases and J 9 bases; bases outside gene matches: 8. CDR3 amino acids: CASSLSQGQGEQFF. CDR3 DNA sequence: TGCGCCAGCAGCTTATCACAGGGGCAGGGTGAGCAGTTCTTC.

This rearrangement joins TRBV4-2 to TRBJ2-1; a weak D match, TRBD2 (6 bases). Germline values: CDR1 LGHNA, CDR2 YNFKEQ. V was trimmed by 3 bases and J by 0 bases, leaving 15 bases between them. The length of the CDR3 is 17 residues. The CDR3 DNA reads as TGTGCCAGCAGCCATACGACAGTCGGGAGCTCCTACAATGAGCAGTTCTTC. Translation: CASSHTTVGSSYNEQFF.

This chain joins TRBV20-1 and TRBJ2-1, with 7 bases identical to TRBD1. The CDR3 loop spans 16 amino acids. Looked up from germline, CDR1 is DFQATT and CDR2 is SNEGSKA (reference sequence). The V segment lost 3 bases and the J segment 7 bases; nucleotides outside the gene matches: 15. This CDR3 is CSASPPRQGWGNEQFF. CDR3 bases: TGCAGTGCTAGTCCGCCCCGACAGGGCTGGGGTAATGAGCAGTTCTTC.

This sequence joins TRBV6-5 and TRBJ1-1; D ambiguous. The CDR3 has 11 amino acids. The germline V and J ends were trimmed by 10 bases and 7 bases, with 13 bases remaining between them. Germline V lookup: CDR1 MNHEY, CDR2 SVGAGI. The CDR3 reads CATDVLGEAFF. CDR3 nucleotides: TGTGCCACCGACGTGTTAGGTGAAGCTTTCTTT.